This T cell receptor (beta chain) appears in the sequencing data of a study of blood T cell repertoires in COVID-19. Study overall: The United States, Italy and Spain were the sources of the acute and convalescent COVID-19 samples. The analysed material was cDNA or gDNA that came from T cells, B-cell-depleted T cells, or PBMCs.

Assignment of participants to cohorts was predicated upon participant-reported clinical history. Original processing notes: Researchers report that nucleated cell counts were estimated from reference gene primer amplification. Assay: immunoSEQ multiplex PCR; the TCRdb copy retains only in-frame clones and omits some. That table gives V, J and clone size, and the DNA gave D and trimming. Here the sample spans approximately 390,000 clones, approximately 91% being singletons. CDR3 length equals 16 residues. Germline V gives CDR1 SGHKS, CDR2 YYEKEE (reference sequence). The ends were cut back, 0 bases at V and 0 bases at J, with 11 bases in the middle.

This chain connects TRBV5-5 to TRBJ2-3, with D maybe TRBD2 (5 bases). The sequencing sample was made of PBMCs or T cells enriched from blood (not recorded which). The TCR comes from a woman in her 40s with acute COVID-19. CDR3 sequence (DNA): TGTGCCAGCAGCTTGGACGGGGTTTCTAGCACAGATACGCAGTATTTT. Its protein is CASSLDGVSSTDTQYF. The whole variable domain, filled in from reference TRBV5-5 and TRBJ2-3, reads DAGVTQSPTHLIKTRGQQVTLRCSPISGHKSVSWYQQVLGQGPQFIFQYYEKEERGRGNFPDRFSARQFPNYSSELNVNALLLGDSALYLCASSLDGVSSTDTQYFGPGTRLTVL.